This TCR beta chain was sequenced during a study of cytomegalovirus exposure and HLA in healthy donors. Study summary: There were 90 million to 140 million unique TCR beta sequences, drawn from roughly 200 million T cells, in an earlier analysis. Clustering assigned about 76% of the roughly 400 genotyped donors to the Caucasian-associated ancestry cluster. Regarding the study as a whole: An apparent linkage of common viral pathogens to several of the most significant clusters emerged in a later analysis. Most likely, a cluster of highly shared sequence variants arose as a sequencing artifact.

V lost 4 bases and J lost 4, with 15 bases in between. This CDR3 comprises 15 residues. CDR1 and CDR2 (germline): LGHNA, YSLEER. Concerning this clone: Its specificity is unknown.

In the PCR, 60 Vbeta and 13 Jbeta primers were used. Repertoires were generated with immunoSEQ multiplex PCR, while TCRdb's copy carries only in-frame clones and drops some. The repertoire holds roughly 190,000 clones, with about four fifths as singletons. V and J are TRBV4-3 and TRBJ2-3; D perhaps matches TRBD2 (5 bases). This clonotype was sampled from a middle-aged man in good health and CMV-seropositive. Sequencing was carried out using PBMCs. CDR3 protein: CASSPRTAGADTQYF. For the CDR3, the DNA is TGCGCCAGCAGCCCTCGGACTGCCGGGGCAGATACGCAGTATTTT.